Below are 15 T cell receptor beta chains sequenced from a single sample in a study of post-analysis software for immune sequencing data. TCR beta cDNA libraries included unique molecular identifiers. Each CDR3 protein is one row after TCRdb ran MiXCR on the PCR reads. This sample has 650,000 to 900,000 distinct CDR3 sequences, with 46% found just once. Their cognate antigens are unknown. Study-level points and caveats: In patients, TRBV5-6, TRBV5-1 and TRBV20-1 belonged to roughly five TRBV segments found more frequently than in controls.

Sequences were obtained from blood. These receptors were collected from a girl aged 5 to 17 with multiple sclerosis.

This clonotype was counted only a few times. CDR3 loop: CSAETRDRSYEQYF. CDR3 DNA: TGCAGTGCGGAGACTCGGGACAGGTCCTACGAGCAGTACTTC. V is TRBV20-1 and J is TRBJ2-7; 8 positions match TRBD1. The CDR3 consists of 14 residues. The germline gives CDR1 DFQATT, CDR2 SNEGSKA (reference sequence). The V gene end was trimmed by 6 bases and the J gene end by 1 base; junction bases not matched to a gene: 8.

A few counts support this clonotype. The V gene is TRBV29-1, the J gene TRBJ2-1; 9 nucleotides agree with TRBD2. Germline loops: CDR1 SQVTM, CDR2 ANQGSEA. With 2 bases clipped from V and 5 bases from J, the junction kept 4 bases outside the gene matches. The length of the CDR3 is 14 residues. The CDR3 DNA reads as TGCAGCGTTGAAACCGGGACTAGCCACAATGAGCAGTTCTTC. Translation gives CSVETGTSHNEQFF.

The rearrangement links TRBV6-5 to TRBJ1-1; D gene uncertain. V lost 6 bases to trimming and J lost 3 bases, with 20 bases between them. Per the germline V gene, CDR1 is MNHEY and CDR2 is SVGAGI. This CDR3 is 16 amino acids long. The CDR3 DNA sequence: TGTGCCAGCAGCCAAGGGATCACGAGGACTTACACTGAAGCTTTCTTT. This codes for CASSQGITRTYTEAFF.

The CDR3 spells CASSPPYEHEQYF. For the CDR3, the DNA is TGTGCCAGCAGCCCCCCCTACGAACACGAGCAGTACTTC. The genes are TRBV7-9 and TRBJ2-7; no definite D call. V lost 5 bases to trimming and J lost 5 bases, with 13 bases between them. CDR1 SEHNR and CDR2 FQNEAQ come from the germline V gene (reference sequence). The CDR3 has 13 amino acids.

The chain combines TRBV27 with TRBJ2-3, with D perhaps given as TRBD1 or TRBD2 (5 bases each). The germline gives CDR1 MNHEY, CDR2 SMNVEV (reference sequence). Trimming shortened V by 3 bases and J by 6 bases, and 10 bases separated the two germline ends. This CDR3 spans 13 amino acids. DNA for the CDR3: TGTGCCAGCAGTTTCGGGGCAGGGGATACGCAGTATTTT. Protein product: CASSFGAGDTQYF.

This clonotype was counted a single time. V and J are TRBV28 and TRBJ1-5; D gene uncertain. There are 13 residues in the CDR3. Germline V gene lookup returns CDR1 MDHEN and CDR2 SYDVKM. V lost 3 bases and J lost 5, with 8 bases in between. CDR3 nucleotide sequence: TGTGCCAGCAGTTTGGCACACGATCAGCCCCAGCATTTT. This sequence encodes CASSLAHDQPQHF.

V is TRBV28 and J is TRBJ2-1; D not certain. V shed 5 bases and J shed 1 base, with 27 bases lying between them. Germline-derived CDR1 and CDR2 are MDHEN and SYDVKM. This CDR3 has 20 amino acids. As DNA, the CDR3 is TGTGCCAGCAGTCCCGGGTGGTCATCTTTAGTCTATTCATCCTACAATGAGCAGTTCTTC. Its translation: CASSPGWSSLVYSSYNEQFF. Full variable domain (outside the CDR3, taken from reference TRBV28 and TRBJ2-1): DVKVTQSSRYLVKRTGEKVFLECVQDMDHENMFWYRQDPGLGLRLIYFSYDVKMKEKGDIPEGYSVSREKKERFSLILESASTNQTSMYLCASSPGWSSLVYSSYNEQFFGPGTRLTVL.

The DNA for the CDR3 is TGCAGTGCTACCGGCCCCCAGTATTTT. This gives the protein CSATGPQYF. The rearrangement joins TRBV20-1 to TRBJ2-3, with D unclear. The CDR3 contains 9 residues. Trimming stripped 4 bases from V and 12 bases from J, with 8 bases between. Germline CDR1 is DFQATT and CDR2 is SNEGSKA (reference sequence).

The CDR3 DNA is TGCAGCGTTAGGGGGGCAGATGAGCAGTTCTTC. Its translation is CSVRGADEQFF. The J gene is TRBJ2-1, the V gene TRBV29-1; the D call may be TRBD1 or TRBD2 (6 bases each). Germline V gene lookup returns CDR1 SQVTM and CDR2 ANQGSEA. V was pared by 5 bases and J by 8 bases, with 10 bases between. The CDR3 covers 11 residues.

This clonotype was counted between two and nine times. The chain carries TRBV20-1 and TRBJ2-1, with 11 bases fitting TRBD2. After removal of 2 bases from V and 9 bases from J, the junction contained 9 bases not matched to a gene. The germline gives CDR1 DFQATT, CDR2 SNEGSKA (reference sequence). This CDR3 has 15 amino acids. This CDR3 reads CSARLAGGGTGEQFF. The CDR3 DNA sequence: TGCAGTGCTAGACTAGCGGGAGGTGGTACGGGTGAGCAGTTCTTC.

This clonotype came up a few times. The rearrangement links TRBV10-1 to TRBJ2-1; D possibly corresponds to TRBD1 (6 bases). Germline values: CDR1 WNHNN, CDR2 SYGVQD (reference sequence). The CDR3 sequence is 13 residues long. Trimming left V 5 bases short and J 12 bases short, with 17 bases between. This CDR3 is CASSSDRPGGQFF. CDR3 sequence (DNA): TGCGCCAGCAGTTCGGACAGACCTGGGGGGCAGTTCTTC.

This clonotype was observed a handful of times. The chain combines TRBV11-2 with TRBJ2-3; D remains ambiguous. V was cut by 0 bases and J by 3 bases, with 13 bases left in between. The CDR3 has 16 amino acids. Germline lookup yields CDR1 SGHAT and CDR2 FQNNGV. The CDR3: CASSLDRQLGTDTQYF. As DNA, the CDR3 is TGTGCCAGCAGCTTAGATCGGCAGTTAGGGACAGATACGCAGTATTTT.

This clonotype was observed a handful of times. CDR3 DNA: TGTGCCAGCAGCCTCACCGGGACAGGACACAGGGAGCAGTTCTTC. This gives the protein CASSLTGTGHREQFF. This chain joins TRBV12-3 or TRBV12-4 and TRBJ2-1; TRBD1 matches 8 bases. V gave up 6 bases and J gave up 10 bases; unmatched junction bases: 14. There are 15 residues in the CDR3.

The rearrangement joins TRBV6-5 to TRBJ2-7; D possibly corresponds to TRBD2 (6 bases). The V gene lost 2 bases and the J gene lost 6 bases, with 26 bases spanning the gap. The CDR3 sequence is 18 residues long. Per the germline V gene, CDR1 is MNHEY and CDR2 is SVGAGI. The CDR3 protein is CASSYIRPMRGRPSEQYF. CDR3 bases: TGTGCCAGCAGTTACATTCGCCCCATGCGGGGCCGCCCGAGCGAGCAGTACTTC.

A few counts support this clonotype. The V and J genes are TRBV5-1 and TRBJ2-1; 11 positions match TRBD1. The CDR3 spans 15 residues. V gave up 4 bases and J gave up 6 bases; unmatched junction bases: 6. Germline values: CDR1 SGHRS, CDR2 YFSETQ. The CDR3 sequence: CASSPTGTGGNEQFF. The CDR3 nucleotides are TGCGCCAGCAGCCCCACCGGGACAGGGGGCAATGAGCAGTTCTTC.